This record looks at one TCR beta chain sequence and its context. What it binds is unknown. The sample is drawn from a study of cytomegalovirus exposure and HLA in healthy donors. Study-wide results and limits: HLA alleles showed associations with 16,951 TCR beta sequences in a later analysis, at a 0.05 false discovery rate. Previous analysis showed most TCR beta V segments were productive about 87% or about 30% of the time. Rare TCR sequences dominated, though some public TCRs recurred in many donors.

Both 60 Vbeta primers and 13 Jbeta primers went into the PCR. This table comes from immunoSEQ multiplex PCR, and its TCRdb copy is limited to in-frame clones, with some not included. This sample has approximately 140,000 clones; roughly 78% occur once, and the top ten carry under 2.5%. This CDR3 region has 15 residues. From germline, CDR1 is MNHEY and CDR2 SVGAGI. The V end was cut by 6 bases, the J end by 6 bases, with 18 bases between. The chain employs TRBV6-5 and TRBJ2-1; D possibly corresponds to TRBD2 (6 bases). The TCR comes from a young man in good health and CMV-seronegative. Sequencing was done on a sample of PBMCs. The CDR3 region is CASSRSMIAANEQFF. As DNA, the CDR3 is TGTGCCAGCAGCCGATCAATGATAGCGGCCAATGAGCAGTTCTTC.